This TCR beta chain appears in the sequencing data of a study of Graves' ophthalmopathy and Graves' hyperthyroidism. Amplification of the TCR beta CDR3 regions used RNA transcripts (as template). First-round RT-PCR employed HTBI primers, with a second-round multiplex PCR after it. TCRdb analysed the multiplex PCR reads with MiXCR anew, one entry per CDR3 protein. This sample has some 520,000 distinct CDR3 sequences, with approximately 15% found just once. About this clonotype: Antigen unknown.

Patients were diagnosed from clinical symptoms, serum thyroxine, TRAb, thyroid ultrasound and orbital computed tomography. Isolation of PBMCs was performed using over 8.5 ml of fresh peripheral blood. V gave up 4 bases and J gave up 6 bases, with 11 bases separating them. This CDR3 has 13 residues. Germline lookup yields CDR1 SGHRS and CDR2 YFSETQ. Study-wide points: The authors also found most expanded thyroid clonotypes above 0.001 frequency in blood. Ophthalmopathy and stable hyperthyroidism were discriminated by a 13-signature model, with about 90% sensitivity and about 76% specificity.

The TCR originated in a woman aged 25 to 39 with Graves' ophthalmopathy. This chain uses TRBV5-1 with TRBJ2-4; D possibly corresponds to TRBD2 (6 bases). The specimen was blood. The CDR3 DNA reads TGCGCCAGCAGCCCGGCCGGGGGAAACATTCAGTACTTC. It translates to CASSPAGGNIQYF.